This is a list of T cell receptor beta chains from one sample in a study of cytomegalovirus exposure and HLA in healthy donors. The assay was immunoSEQ multiplex PCR, and TCRdb's table has in-frame clones only and misses some. The sample shows around 130,000 clones, around three quarters of them seen only once. The source material was PBMCs. The receptors were sampled from a man aged 25 to 40 in good health and CMV-seronegative. The CDR3 runs from the conserved cysteine through the conserved F or W.

v_call,cdr3_aa
TRBV9,CASAASGYEQFF
TRBV6-4,CASSCPSSAEELFF
TRBV27,CASRSWREGQETQYF
TRBV29-1,CSVEDTGGGYTF
TRBV13,CASSLSSGGFLGELFF
TRBV28,CASSPRAGELQETQYF
TRBV4-1,CASSQGLIDYGYTF
TRBV29-1,CSGARSRRIGEAFF
TRBV11-2,CASSLAGGGQPQHF
TRBV5-5,CASATGTNYGYTF
TRBV5-1,CASSVEDWKEETQYF
TRBV4-1,CASSQGRTVGNTIYF
TRBV7-8,CASSIGTGSSYEQYF
TRBV6-5,CASSYTDRDTEAFF
TRBV2,CASSGTANEKLFF
TRBV4-3,CASSQDRGGGSWILPGELFF
TRBV14,CASRRSSGSFGEQYF
TRBV14,CASSPFLPGELFF
TRBV4-1,CASSLVPPGQFGQETQYF
TRBV7-9,CASRPNPGGSYEQYF
TRBV4-3,CASSHARDSSGETQYF
TRBV6-1,CASRVGQYQPQHF
TRBV5-5,CASSLVRTGYGYTF
TRBV30,CAWSVRPGTNYGYTF
TRBV7-3,CASSLTGGSGANVLTF
TRBV14,CASSQDPFLGWAGGSYEQYF
TRBV6-4,CASRQPPQQVPYEQYF
TRBV15,CATSFSTWTSGRVHEQFF
TRBV7-9,CASSLGLSYEQYF
TRBV7-9,CASSQGTGGMNTEAFF
TRBV10-1,CASRNSRVGEDTQYF
TRBV7-2,CASIIRRQGLYGYTF
TRBV16,CASSPTGRRGNTIYF
TRBV9,CASSVGLAGALSTDTQYF
TRBV6-1,CASSLRGTEAFF
TRBV5-6,CASSEEYEQYF
TRBV2,CASSGYARDRVYNEQFF
TRBV28,CASSLSSGITDTQYF
TRBV28,CASSLSRGQKETQYF
TRBV11-2,CASSLGSGENYNEQFF
TRBV5-6,CASSLASGVSTDTQYF
TRBV15,CATSRKQNTGELFF
TRBV6-4,CASSDKSGGDNEQFF
TRBV6-1,CASAASATAGLAQYF
TRBV6-5,CASSLPGQGGSPLHF